What follows describes a single T cell receptor beta chain. What it binds is unknown. Additional DNA sequences in this sample encode the identical CDR3. Trimming left V 4 bases short and J 3 bases short, with 10 bases between. Germline loops: CDR1 MNHEY, CDR2 SVGAGI. The CDR3 runs to 15 residues. This entry belongs to a study of cytomegalovirus exposure and HLA in healthy donors. Study-wide results and limits: Within an earlier analysis, most TCR beta V segments proved productive either about 90% or about 30% of the time.

The PCR used 60 Vbeta and 13 Jbeta primers. Generated by immunoSEQ multiplex PCR, the TCRdb table keeps only in-frame clones and is missing some. The sample carries around 170,000 clones, about 80% recorded once. The sample taken for sequencing was PBMCs. The TCR comes from a woman between 50 and 59 years old in good health and CMV-seropositive. J is TRBJ2-6 and V is TRBV6-5; no clear D gene. The CDR3 bases are TGTGCCAGCAGTTCTTTAACGAGTGGGGCCAACGTCCTGACTTTC. Amino acids: CASSSLTSGANVLTF.